These 14 T cell receptor beta chains originate from one sample sequenced in a study of CD8+ T cells in alopecia areata. cDNA serving as the sequencing template came from extracted, reverse transcribed RNA. Some clones are missing from TCRdb's copy, which holds only in-frame ones; the method was immunoSEQ multiplex PCR. The sample records about 180,000 clones, roughly 60% being singletons. Sample: CD4+ T cells sorted from blood, taken at week 0. These TCRs come from a human donor with alopecia areata.

This sequence joins TRBV6-5 and TRBJ1-4, with D hard to call. Germline V gene lookup returns CDR1 MNHEY and CDR2 SVGAGI. The V gene lost 4 bases and the J gene lost 7 bases, with 7 bases spanning the gap. There are 12 residues in the CDR3. The CDR3 protein is CASSSPGEKLFF. For the CDR3, the DNA is TGTGCCAGCAGTTCCCCTGGTGAAAAACTGTTTTTT.

V is TRBV7-9 and J is TRBJ1-2, with D tentatively TRBD1 (6 bases). Germline loops: CDR1 SEHNR, CDR2 FQNEAQ (reference sequence). V lost 3 bases to trimming and J lost 4 bases, with 12 bases between them. This CDR3 spans 14 amino acids. The CDR3 region has the DNA TGTGCCAGCAGCTTCAGGGGACCTCTCTATGGCTACACCTTC. Its translation is CASSFRGPLYGYTF.

The chain recombines TRBV19 with TRBJ2-3; D remains ambiguous. V lost 5 bases to trimming and J lost 1 base, with 13 bases between them. The length of the CDR3 is 15 residues. Per germline, CDR1 LNHDA and CDR2 SQIVND (reference sequence). The DNA for the CDR3 is TGTGCCAGTAGTGGCCCCCTACCCGGCACAGATACGCAGTATTTT. Translation: CASSGPLPGTDTQYF.

The rearrangement uses TRBV27 and TRBJ2-7, with a weak D call TRBD1 (5 bases). The germline V gene encodes CDR1 MNHEY and CDR2 SMNVEV (reference sequence). This CDR3 spans 15 amino acids. V gave up 5 bases and J gave up 2 bases, with 16 bases separating them. The CDR3 region is CASSPLGSGTYEQYF. CDR3 nucleotides: TGTGCCAGCAGTCCATTAGGATCAGGGACCTACGAGCAGTACTTC.

The V call is TRBV5-1, the J call TRBJ2-3; maybe TRBD1 (5 bases). The CDR3 is made up of 14 amino acids. V was shortened by 0 bases and J by 3 bases, with 8 bases between the two germline ends. Germline values: CDR1 SGHRS, CDR2 YFSETQ. CDR3 coding DNA: TGCGCCAGCAGCTTGGTCCAGGGAACAGATACGCAGTATTTT. Encoded protein: CASSLVQGTDTQYF.

This clone showed up just a few times. V usage is TRBV5-1 and J usage is TRBJ2-7; D possibly uses TRBD1 or TRBD2 (5 bases each). The CDR3 extends over 15 amino acids. V gave up 0 bases and J gave up 2 bases, with 12 bases separating them. The germline V gene has CDR1 SGHRS and CDR2 YFSETQ. In DNA form, the CDR3 reads TGCGCCAGCAGCTTGGGGGGGTCTCAAACCTACGAGCAGTACTTC. The encoded protein is CASSLGGSQTYEQYF.

This chain links TRBV18 with TRBJ2-2; maybe TRBD1 (6 bases). The CDR3 length is 17 residues. The germline V and J ends were trimmed by 0 bases and 1 base, with 12 bases remaining between them. Germline CDR1 reads KGHSH; CDR2 reads LQKENI. The CDR3 DNA follows: TGTGCCAGCTCACCACCCCCAGGGGTAATGAACACCGGGGAGCTGTTTTTT. Translation: CASSPPPGVMNTGELFF.

In this sample, this clone turned up a few times. The V gene is TRBV18, the J gene TRBJ2-6, with 7 nucleotides matching TRBD1. The CDR3 has 22 residues. The V gene's germline CDR1 is KGHSH and CDR2 LQKENI. J lost 0 bases, V lost 0 bases, and 17 bases had no gene match. CDR3 region: CASSPPNHKTRDRDSGANVLTF. The CDR3 bases are TGTGCCAGCTCACCACCCAACCATAAAACACGGGACAGAGACTCTGGGGCCAACGTCCTGACTTTC. Combining the CDR3 with reference TRBV18 and TRBJ2-6 gives the whole variable domain NAGVMQNPRHLVRRRGQEARLRCSPMKGHSHVYWYRQLPEEGLKFMVYLQKENIIDESGMPKERFSAEFPKEGPSILRIQQVVRGDSAAYFCASSPPNHKTRDRDSGANVLTFGAGSRLTVL.

The chain joins TRBV11-2 to TRBJ1-6; 8 nucleotides line up with TRBD1. There are 14 residues in the CDR3. Germline assignment: CDR1 SGHAT and CDR2 FQNNGV. V lost 5 bases to trimming and J lost 8 bases; unmatched junction nucleotides: 5. CDR3 in DNA: TGTGCCAGCAGCCCGAGGACAGGGTATTCACCCCTCCACTTT. Encoded protein: CASSPRTGYSPLHF.

V is TRBV12-5 and J is TRBJ1-6; possibly TRBD1 for D (6 bases). V was shortened by 2 bases and J by 5 bases, with 19 bases between the two germline ends. The germline V gene has CDR1 LGHNT and CDR2 FRNRAP. This CDR3 spans 18 amino acids. In nucleotides, the CDR3 is TGTGCTAGTGGTTTGCCACAGGACCATACAGGGCATAATTCACCCCTCCACTTT. It codes for CASGLPQDHTGHNSPLHF. The whole variable domain, remainder taken from reference TRBV12-5 and TRBJ1-6, is DARVTQTPRHKVTEMGQEVTMRCQPILGHNTVFWYRQTMMQGLELLAYFRNRAPLDDSGMPKDRFSAEMPDATLATLKIQPSEPRDSAVYFCASGLPQDHTGHNSPLHFGNGTRLTVT.

The chain recombines TRBV11-2 with TRBJ2-7, with D hard to call. From germline, CDR1 is SGHAT and CDR2 FQNNGV. This CDR3 is 13 amino acids long. Trimming cost V 2 bases and J 4 bases, with 9 bases left between them. CDR3 loop: CASSLRTAYEQYF. CDR3 sequence (DNA): TGTGCCAGCAGCTTAAGGACGGCTTACGAGCAGTACTTC. Using reference TRBV11-2 and TRBJ2-7 for the parts outside the CDR3, the full variable domain is EAGVAQSPRYKIIEKRQSVAFWCNPISGHATLYWYQQILGQGPKLLIQFQNNGVVDDSQLPKDRFSAERLKGVDSTLKIQPAKLEDSAVYLCASSLRTAYEQYFGPGTRLTVT.

Only a few counts were recorded for this clone. CDR3 coding DNA: TGCAGCGTTGAGCCTCATGGCCCCCGGGACTTCAATGGCTACACCTTC. It codes for CSVEPHGPRDFNGYTF. The V call is TRBV29-1, the J call TRBJ1-2; D is possibly TRBD1 (5 bases). This CDR3 has 16 amino acids. V was shortened by 3 bases and J by 6 bases, with 23 bases between the two germline ends. CDR1 SQVTM and CDR2 ANQGSEA come from the germline V gene.

This clone showed up many times. J is TRBJ1-3 and V is TRBV10-3; 8 positions agree with TRBD1. V gave up 3 bases and J gave up 2 bases; unmatched junction bases: 3. CDR1 is ENHRY and CDR2 is SYGVKD in the germline V gene. The CDR3 covers 15 residues. The CDR3 here is CAISDYRGTGNTIYF. The CDR3 coding sequence is TGTGCCATCAGTGATTACAGGGGGACTGGAAACACCATATATTTT.

V usage is TRBV15 and J usage is TRBJ2-7; 11 bases fit TRBD1. This CDR3 region has 14 residues. V gave up 3 bases and J gave up 4 bases; unmatched junction bases: 2. Germline V gene data show CDR1 as LNHNV and CDR2 as YYDKDF (reference sequence). Written as DNA, the CDR3 is TGTGCCACCAGCAGGGACAGGGGGCAGTACGAGCAGTACTTC. It encodes CATSRDRGQYEQYF.